The rows below give T cell receptor beta chains drawn from one sample of a study of glioma-infiltrating T cells after dendritic cell vaccination. TCRdb keeps only in-frame clones here, not all; method: immunoSEQ multiplex PCR. The sample includes fewer than 25,000 clones, roughly nine tenths of them seen just once. The sample consisted of blood, taken after dendritic cell vaccination. The source is a human donor with glioblastoma. Each CDR3 is given with its conserved first and last residue. A D gene is named only where the DNA matches it firmly. Rows give clone size only sometimes, using once, few, many, or a class for an expanded clone.

j_gene,v_gene,abundance,d_gene,CDR3aa,CDR3nt
TRBJ1-6,TRBV7-8,NA,NA,CASSSENYNSPLHF,TGTGCCAGCAGCTCCGAGAACTATAATTCACCCCTCCACTTT
TRBJ2-1,TRBV9,NA,NA,CASSAGGGEQFF,TGTGCCAGCAGCGCCGGCGGCGGTGAGCAGTTCTTC
TRBJ2-4,TRBV25-1,NA,NA,CASSDAKLAKNIQYF,TGTGCCAGCAGTGATGCCAAGCTAGCCAAAAACATTCAGTACTTC
TRBJ1-1,TRBV13,NA,NA,CASSLGQGPQGAFF,TGTGCCAGCAGCTTAGGGCAGGGACCACAGGGAGCTTTCTTT
TRBJ1-5,TRBV6-1,NA,NA,CAGNKLGNQPQHF,TGTGCCGGCAACAAATTGGGCAATCAGCCCCAGCATTTT
TRBJ2-3,TRBV11-2,NA,TRBD2,CASSTVATSLADTQYF,TGTGCCAGCAGCACGGTCGCGACTAGCCTAGCAGATACGCAGTATTTT
TRBJ1-6,TRBV11-1,NA,NA,CASSLEGGTSNSPLHF,TGTGCCAGCAGCTTAGAGGGCGGGACGAGTAATTCACCCCTCCACTTT
TRBJ1-5,TRBV5-1,NA,NA,CASSLDGGGSQPQHF,TGCGCCAGCAGCTTGGACGGGGGAGGAAGTCAGCCCCAGCATTTT
TRBJ2-2,TRBV7-2,NA,TRBD2,CASSSGLAGGSGELFF,TGTGCCAGCAGCTCGGGACTAGCGGGGGGGTCCGGGGAGCTGTTTTTT
TRBJ1-2,TRBV27,few,TRBD1,CASMTRGRGGYTF,TGTGCCAGCATGACCAGGGGGCGGGGTGGCTACACCTTC
TRBJ2-1,TRBV5-8,NA,NA,CASSGWGDYSYNEQFF,TGTGCCAGCAGCGGTTGGGGGGATTATTCCTACAATGAGCAGTTCTTC
TRBJ2-6,TRBV19,NA,TRBD1,CATDRGRDSGANVLTF,TGTGCCACGGACAGGGGGCGCGACTCTGGGGCCAACGTCCTGACTTTC
TRBJ2-1,TRBV19,once,TRBD2,CASSITVVAGAYNEQFF,TGTGCCAGTAGTATCACGGTCGTAGCGGGGGCTTACAATGAGCAGTTCTTC
TRBJ1-1,TRBV15,NA,TRBD1,CATSRDRPPHDAFF,TGTGCCACCAGCCGGGACAGGCCTCCCCATGACGCTTTCTTT
TRBJ1-1,TRBV30,once,NA,CAWRENPRRDTEAFF,TGTGCCTGGAGAGAGAACCCGAGGAGGGACACTGAAGCTTTCTTT
TRBJ1-3,TRBV7-9,few,TRBD1,CASSPPGQGRGNTIYF,TGTGCCAGCAGCCCCCCGGGACAGGGGAGGGGAAACACCATATATTTT
TRBJ2-1,TRBV4-1,few,NA,CASSQDPGGAAAYNEQFF,TGCGCCAGCAGCCAAGATCCCGGCGGGGCGGCCGCCTACAATGAGCAGTTCTTC
TRBJ2-5,TRBV7-2,NA,NA,CASSTDAIETQYF,TGTGCCAGCAGCACAGACGCGATAGAGACCCAGTACTTC
TRBJ2-7,TRBV27,NA,TRBD1,CASSTDRGGSEQYF,TGTGCCAGCAGTACAGACAGGGGTGGTAGCGAGCAGTACTTC
TRBJ2-1,TRBV29-1,NA,NA,CSVELGPTYNEQFF,TGCAGCGTTGAATTGGGCCCAACCTACAATGAGCAGTTCTTC
TRBJ2-2,TRBV6-4,NA,TRBD2,CASSYGAGGTTNTGELFF,TGTGCCAGCAGTTACGGGGCCGGGGGGACCACGAACACCGGGGAGCTGTTTTTT
TRBJ2-7,TRBV5-6,NA,NA,CASSLGQNPYEQYF,TGTGCCAGCAGCTTGGGACAGAACCCCTACGAGCAGTACTTC
TRBJ1-1,TRBV6-5,NA,NA,CASRLHRGNTEAFF,TGTGCCAGCAGGCTTCATAGGGGGAACACTGAAGCTTTCTTT
TRBJ1-5,TRBV19,NA,NA,CASSPDSNQPQHF,TGTGCCAGTAGTCCTGACAGTAATCAGCCCCAGCATTTT
TRBJ2-1,TRBV5-1,once,TRBD2,CASSLAASGAYNEQFF,TGCGCCAGCAGCTTGGCGGCTAGCGGGGCATACAATGAGCAGTTCTTC
TRBJ1-5,TRBV2,NA,NA,CASKQDSNQPQHF,TGTGCCAGCAAACAGGACAGCAATCAGCCCCAGCATTTT
TRBJ1-5,TRBV2,NA,NA,CASSDDTNQPQHF,TGTGCCAGCAGTGACGACACGAATCAGCCCCAGCATTTT
TRBJ1-2,TRBV19,NA,TRBD1,CASSPGRGLYGYTF,TGTGCCAGTAGTCCTGGTAGGGGGCTCTATGGCTACACCTTC
TRBJ1-4,TRBV5-5,once,NA,CASSLTATNEKLFF,TGTGCCAGCAGCTTGACAGCAACTAATGAAAAACTGTTTTTT
TRBJ2-5,TRBV18,NA,TRBD1,CASSPDRGGETQYF,TGTGCCAGCTCACCAGACAGGGGAGGCGAGACCCAGTACTTC
TRBJ1-5,TRBV6-5,NA,TRBD1,CASSYSGQGVNQPQHF,TGTGCCAGCAGTTACTCGGGACAGGGGGTTAATCAGCCCCAGCATTTT
TRBJ1-3,TRBV9,NA,TRBD1,CASSVGQGDTIYF,TGTGCCAGCAGCGTAGGACAGGGAGACACCATATATTTT
TRBJ2-7,TRBV6-6,few,NA,CASSLRGFEQYF,TGTGCCAGCAGTCTCAGGGGATTCGAGCAGTACTTC
TRBJ1-2,TRBV11-2,NA,NA,CASSLGGWDGYTF,TGTGCCAGCAGCTTAGGAGGGTGGGATGGCTACACCTTC
TRBJ1-1,TRBV19,once,TRBD1,CASSEQGGTEAFF,TGTGCCAGTAGTGAACAGGGGGGCACTGAAGCTTTCTTT
TRBJ1-4,TRBV7-8,NA,NA,CASSKVGYEKLFF,TGTGCCAGCAGCAAAGTCGGGTACGAAAAACTGTTTTTT
TRBJ2-7,TRBV10-2,once,TRBD1,CASGKAGTGASYEQYF,TGCGCCAGCGGCAAAGCCGGGACAGGGGCCTCCTACGAGCAGTACTTC
TRBJ1-2,TRBV5-8,few,NA,CASSFDGNGYTF,TGTGCCAGCAGCTTCGACGGGAATGGCTACACCTTC
TRBJ1-4,TRBV19,NA,TRBD1,CASSGDRIKVVANEKLFF,TGTGCCAGTAGCGGGGACAGAATAAAGGTCGTGGCTAATGAAAAACTGTTTTTT
TRBJ1-3,TRBV19,NA,TRBD1,CASSIGDRISGNTIYF,TGTGCCAGTAGTATAGGGGACAGGATCTCTGGAAACACCATATATTTT
TRBJ2-5,TRBV12-5,NA,TRBD2,CASGSRQRGGRVKETQYF,TGTGCTAGTGGTTCCCGCCAGCGGGGGGGCCGGGTGAAAGAGACCCAGTACTTC
TRBJ2-3,TRBV4-2,NA,NA,CASSQDDPVSVDWDTQYF,TGTGCCAGCAGCCAAGATGATCCTGTAAGCGTCGACTGGGATACGCAGTATTTT
TRBJ1-3,TRBV4-1,NA,TRBD1,CASSQADRGSGNTIYF,TGCGCCAGCAGCCAGGCCGACAGGGGGTCTGGAAACACCATATATTTT
TRBJ2-7,TRBV27,NA,NA,CASSPRNYEQYF,TGTGCCAGCAGTCCGAGGAACTACGAGCAGTACTTC
TRBJ1-2,TRBV5-6,NA,NA,CASSLAGAGGYTF,TGTGCCAGCAGCTTGGCAGGGGCCGGAGGCTACACCTTC
TRBJ2-1,TRBV7-2,NA,NA,CASSSPGAGANEQFF,TGTGCCAGCAGCTCCCCCGGGGCGGGGGCGAATGAGCAGTTCTTC
TRBJ1-2,TRBV7-9,NA,NA,CASSGQNSLNYGYTF,TGTGCCAGCTCCGGACAAAACTCTCTTAACTATGGCTACACCTTC
TRBJ1-5,TRBV6-6,NA,NA,CASSYSAGGNQPQHF,TGTGCCAGCAGTTACTCGGCAGGGGGCAATCAGCCCCAGCATTTT
TRBJ2-3,TRBV5-1,NA,NA,CASSLGQVTDTQYF,TGCGCCAGCAGCTTGGGACAGGTCACAGATACGCAGTATTTT
TRBJ2-7,TRBV7-9,NA,NA,CASSSRVKDYVEQYF,TGTGCCAGCAGCTCCCGGGTGAAGGACTACGTCGAGCAGTACTTC
TRBJ2-1,TRBV4-2,NA,TRBD2,CASSQEWTRGNEQFF,TGTGCCAGCAGCCAAGAATGGACTAGAGGCAATGAGCAGTTCTTC
TRBJ1-1,TRBV27,NA,TRBD1,CASGTAFYNTEAFF,TGTGCCAGCGGGACAGCTTTCTATAACACTGAAGCTTTCTTT
TRBJ2-6,TRBV19,NA,TRBD1,CASSIIGQGDAGANVLTF,TGTGCCAGTAGTATCATCGGACAGGGAGACGCTGGGGCCAACGTCCTGACTTTC
TRBJ1-6,TRBV14,NA,NA,CASSPGGSNNSPLHF,TGTGCCAGCAGCCCCGGGGGTAGTAATAATTCACCCCTCCACTTT
TRBJ2-1,TRBV11-2,NA,TRBD1,CASSPPWDRNQFF,TGTGCCAGCAGTCCTCCCTGGGACAGGAATCAGTTCTTC
TRBJ2-1,TRBV27,NA,NA,CASSLGRTNYNEQFF,TGTGCCAGCAGTTTAGGGCGGACAAACTACAATGAGCAGTTCTTC
TRBJ2-7,TRBV7-2,few,NA,CASSLRVSGSYEQYF,TGTGCCAGCAGCTTGAGGGTTTCGGGCTCCTACGAGCAGTACTTC